A single sample is the source of the 21 T cell receptor beta chains below, sequenced in a study of blood T cell repertoires in COVID-19. Method: immunoSEQ multiplex PCR; TCRdb's copy keeps in-frame clones and lacks some. The data show a few hundred thousand clones, with roughly 85% seen just once and less than 6.5% held by the top ten. Sequencing input: peripheral blood. The receptors stem from a man aged 50-59 years with active or convalescent COVID-19.

In its sample, this clone was seen once. The J gene is TRBJ2-7, the V gene TRBV3-1 (or the pseudogene TRBV3-2); D perhaps matches TRBD2 (6 bases). The germline V and J ends were trimmed by 0 bases and 8 bases, with 17 bases remaining between them. The CDR3 has 15 residues. Germline V lookup: CDR1 LGHDT, CDR2 YNNKEL (reference sequence). The CDR3 here is CASSQEGPRGIQQYF. The CDR3 DNA is TGTGCCAGCAGCCAAGAGGGTCCGCGGGGTATACAGCAGTACTTC.

Worth noting for this clone: One junction end disagrees with the germline gene, perhaps due to a read error. The chain is built from TRBV29-1 and TRBJ2-7; 9 nucleotides align to TRBD2. The V gene's germline CDR1 is SQVTM and CDR2 ANQGSEA. The CDR3 runs 14 residues. This chain's CDR3 is CSVGVSGSSNEQYF. CDR3 bases: TGCAGCGTTGGCGTTAGCGGGAGCTCCAACGAGCAGTACTTC.

V gene TRBV2 combines with J gene TRBJ2-7, with 7 bases fitting TRBD2. Germline-derived CDR1 and CDR2 are SNHLY and FYNNEI. This CDR3 is built from 15 residues. J gave up 4 bases and V 1 base, and 7 bases lay outside the gene matches. CDR3 nucleotides: TGTGCCAGCAGTGAAGGCGGGAGTATTATTTACGAGCAGTACTTC. Amino acids: CASSEGGSIIYEQYF.

This clone has at least ten counts. This rearrangement joins TRBV4-3 to TRBJ1-6; D remains unclear. V lost 0 bases and J 12 bases, leaving 18 bases between the germline ends. Germline CDR1 LGHNA, CDR2 YSLEER. The CDR3 totals 16 residues. This CDR3 reads CASSQDVPGTFVPLHF. The DNA of the CDR3 is TGCGCCAGCAGCCAAGATGTACCAGGCACATTCGTACCCCTCCACTTT.

The rearrangement uses TRBV4-3 and TRBJ2-1, with a weak D call TRBD2 (5 bases). CDR3 length equals 13 residues. The germline CDR1 and CDR2 sequences are LGHNA and YSLEER. V gave up 1 base and J gave up 7 bases, with 8 bases separating them. CDR3 region: CASSQAEGNEQFF. The CDR3 DNA is TGCGCCAGCAGCCAAGCCGAGGGAAATGAGCAGTTCTTC.

The V and J genes are TRBV15 and TRBJ1-2; weak D call: TRBD1 (6 bases). This CDR3 spans 14 amino acids. V was shortened by 4 bases and J by 4 bases, with 13 bases between the two germline ends. Germline lookup yields CDR1 LNHNV and CDR2 YYDKDF (reference sequence). The CDR3 region has the DNA TGTGCCACCAGCATACAGACAGGTTCCTATGGCTACACCTTC. Translation: CATSIQTGSYGYTF.

V gene TRBV5-5 combines with J gene TRBJ2-3, with 8 bases fitting TRBD1. This CDR3 is 16 amino acids long. Germline CDR1 reads SGHKS; CDR2 reads YYEKEE (reference sequence). Unmatched junction bases numbered 3, after V lost 0 bases and J lost 0 bases. CDR3 coding DNA: TGTGCCAGCAGCTTGGGTGGGACAGGTAGCACAGATACGCAGTATTTT. It specifies CASSLGGTGSTDTQYF. The full variable domain, rest sourced from reference TRBV5-5 and TRBJ2-3, is DAGVTQSPTHLIKTRGQQVTLRCSPISGHKSVSWYQQVLGQGPQFIFQYYEKEERGRGNFPDRFSARQFPNYSSELNVNALLLGDSALYLCASSLGGTGSTDTQYFGPGTRLTVL.

This clone appeared a single time. The chain carries TRBV30 and TRBJ2-1, with a possible D match to TRBD1 (6 bases). Looked up from germline, CDR1 is GTSNPN and CDR2 is SVGIG (reference sequence). This CDR3 is 17 amino acids long. V was shortened by 2 bases and J by 0 bases, with 17 bases between the two germline ends. CDR3 bases: TGTGCCTGGAGTAGGGGGATGGCGGGCCGCTCCTACAATGAGCAGTTCTTC. Translation gives CAWSRGMAGRSYNEQFF.

V is TRBV6-1 and J is TRBJ1-1, with D possibly being TRBD1 (6 bases). The CDR3 covers 14 residues. V lost 3 bases and J 2 bases, leaving 10 bases between the germline ends. Germline CDR1 and CDR2: MNHNS and SASEGT. The CDR3 nucleotides read TGTGCCAGCAGTGAGGTCAGGGGAAACACTGAAGCTTTCTTT. Its protein product is CASSEVRGNTEAFF.

V gene TRBV6-9 combines with J gene TRBJ2-7; 8 bases are shared with TRBD2. The V and J ends lost 3 bases and 3 bases, in that order; junction bases with no gene match: 10. CDR1 and CDR2 from the germline V gene are MNHGY and SVAAGI. There are 16 residues in the CDR3. CDR3: CASSYVAGMRDYEQYF. Written as DNA, the CDR3 is TGTGCCAGCAGTTACGTAGCGGGAATGCGGGACTACGAGCAGTACTTC.

V and J are TRBV9 and TRBJ2-2; no clear D gene. The CDR3 is made up of 15 amino acids. Germline CDR1 is SGDLS and CDR2 is YYNGEE. V was pared by 0 bases and J by 5 bases, with 11 bases between. This chain's CDR3 is CASSVGYFSTGELFF. The CDR3 DNA follows: TGTGCCAGCAGCGTAGGTTATTTCTCGACCGGGGAGCTGTTTTTT.

The V and J genes are TRBV2 and TRBJ1-1; TRBD1 matches at 7 bases. Germline V gives CDR1 SNHLY, CDR2 FYNNEI. The CDR3 is 13 amino acids. Germline trimming cut 6 bases from V and 3 bases from J; bases unmatched to any gene: 4. The CDR3 sequence: CASRTGQDTEAFF. The CDR3 DNA reads TGTGCCAGCAGGACAGGGCAGGACACTGAAGCTTTCTTT. Combining the CDR3 with reference TRBV2 and TRBJ1-1 gives the whole variable domain EPEVTQTPSHQVTQMGQEVILRCVPISNHLYFYWYRQILGQKVEFLVSFYNNEISEKSEIFDDQFSVERPDGSNFTLKIRSTKLEDSAMYFCASRTGQDTEAFFGQGTRLTVV.

The chain combines TRBV5-4 with TRBJ1-1, with D unclear. This CDR3 contains 14 residues. Germline values: CDR1 SGHNT, CDR2 YYREEE (reference sequence). Trimming stripped 4 bases from V and 3 bases from J, with 13 bases between. CDR3 sequence reads: CASSLSGAYTEAFF. The CDR3 DNA reads TGTGCCAGCAGCCTCTCAGGTGCGTACACTGAAGCTTTCTTT. Using reference TRBV5-4 and TRBJ1-1 for the parts outside the CDR3, the full variable domain is ETGVTQSPTHLIKTRGQQVTLRCSSQSGHNTVSWYQQALGQGPQFIFQYYREEENGRGNFPPRFSGLQFPNYSSELNVNALELDDSALYLCASSLSGAYTEAFFGQGTRLTVV.

This clone has only a few counts. This sequence joins TRBV11-2 and TRBJ1-2, with D maybe TRBD1 (6 bases). The V and J ends lost 0 bases and 4 bases respectively, with 12 bases between them. CDR3 size: 15 residues. Germline V gene lookup returns CDR1 SGHAT and CDR2 FQNNGV. CDR3 protein: CASSLDLGQLYGYTF. In nucleotides, the CDR3 is TGTGCCAGCAGCTTAGACCTAGGACAGCTCTATGGCTACACCTTC.

The J gene is TRBJ1-5, the V gene TRBV2, with D uncertain. V was shortened by 5 bases and J by 2 bases, with 7 bases between the two germline ends. The CDR3 is 13 amino acids. The germline gives CDR1 SNHLY, CDR2 FYNNEI. CDR3 in amino acids: CASSLQGNQPQHF. DNA of the CDR3: TGTGCCAGCAGTCTCCAGGGCAATCAGCCCCAGCATTTT.

This clone has a handful of counts. CDR3 nucleotide sequence: TGTGCCAGCAGCCATCTAGACAGGGGCGAGCAGTACTTC. Translated, it gives CASSHLDRGEQYF. The chain employs TRBV3-1 (or the pseudogene TRBV3-2) and TRBJ2-7, with 8 bases that match TRBD1. The germline CDR1 and CDR2 sequences are LGHDT and YNNKEL (reference sequence). J was trimmed by 6 bases and V by 3 bases; bases with no gene match: 4. This CDR3 region has 13 residues.

This clone was observed a handful of times. J is TRBJ2-3 and V is TRBV9; no definite D call. V lost 3 bases and J lost 2, with 10 bases in between. The CDR3 extends over 14 amino acids. Germline V gives CDR1 SGDLS, CDR2 YYNGEE. CDR3 sequence reads: CASSEEIYTDTQYF. The DNA of the CDR3 is TGTGCCAGCAGCGAGGAGATTTACACAGATACGCAGTATTTT.

The chain employs TRBV30 and TRBJ1-3; D not resolved. Trimming stripped 3 bases from V and 1 base from J, with 10 bases between. Looked up from germline, CDR1 is GTSNPN and CDR2 is SVGIG (reference sequence). The CDR3 consists of 14 residues. CDR3 in amino acids: CAWSWGDSGNTIYF. The CDR3 region has the DNA TGTGCCTGGAGCTGGGGAGATTCTGGAAACACCATATATTTT.

The rearrangement joins TRBV6-5 to TRBJ2-7; possible D gene TRBD2, 5 bases. Trimming took 0 bases from V and 4 from J, leaving 16 bases between them. This CDR3 is built from 16 residues. Germline V gene sequence: CDR1 MNHEY, CDR2 SVGAGI. The CDR3 nucleotides are TGTGCCAGCAGTTACTCCGAGAGGGCCAGCCGGTACGAGCAGTACTTC. It encodes CASSYSERASRYEQYF.

This chain joins TRBV5-4 and TRBJ2-7; the D gene is possibly TRBD1 (5 bases). The germline gives CDR1 SGHNT, CDR2 YYREEE (reference sequence). There are 15 residues in the CDR3. V was trimmed by 0 bases and J by 1 base, leaving 11 bases between them. For the CDR3, the DNA is TGTGCCAGCAGCTTGGATGCGACAGTATCCTACGAGCAGTACTTC. Translation: CASSLDATVSYEQYF.

The chain employs TRBV2 and TRBJ2-7, with 10 bases that match TRBD1. V shed 8 bases and J 0 bases; nucleotides not matched to a gene: 16. The length of the CDR3 is 18 residues. Per germline, CDR1 SNHLY and CDR2 FYNNEI. Written as DNA, the CDR3 is TGTGCCAGCCGAAGGGACAGGGGACCAACTCAGAGCTCCTACGAGCAGTACTTC. This gives the protein CASRRDRGPTQSSYEQYF.